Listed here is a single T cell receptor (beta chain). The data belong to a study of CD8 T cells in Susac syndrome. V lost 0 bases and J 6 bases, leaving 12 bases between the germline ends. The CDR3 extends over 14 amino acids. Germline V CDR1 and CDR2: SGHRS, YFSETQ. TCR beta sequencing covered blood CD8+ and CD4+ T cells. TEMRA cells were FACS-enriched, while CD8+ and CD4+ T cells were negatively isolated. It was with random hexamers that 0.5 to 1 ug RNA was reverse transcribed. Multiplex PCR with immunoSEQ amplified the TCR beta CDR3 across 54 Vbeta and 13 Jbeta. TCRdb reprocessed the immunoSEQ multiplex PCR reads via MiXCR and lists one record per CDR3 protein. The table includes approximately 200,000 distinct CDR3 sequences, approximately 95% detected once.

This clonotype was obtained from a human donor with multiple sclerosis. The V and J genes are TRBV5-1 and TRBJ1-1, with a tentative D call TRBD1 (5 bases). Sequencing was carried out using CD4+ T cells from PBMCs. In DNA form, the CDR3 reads TGCGCCAGCAGCTTGGGGGCAGGGACCGCTGAAGCTTTCTTT. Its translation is CASSLGAGTAEAFF. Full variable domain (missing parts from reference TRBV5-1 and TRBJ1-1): KAGVTQTPRYLIKTRGQQVTLSCSPISGHRSVSWYQQTPGQGLQFLFEYFSETQRNKGNFPGRFSGRQFSNSRSEMNVSTLELGDSALYLCASSLGAGTAEAFFGQGTRLTVV.